The subject of this entry is one TCR beta chain. Germline V CDR1 and CDR2: SNHLY, FYNNEI. V dropped 3 bases and J dropped 0 bases, with 6 bases sitting between them. The CDR3 runs 13 residues. Authors' analysis steps: Reference gene primer amplification gave estimated nucleated cell counts. The table came from immunoSEQ multiplex PCR; TCRdb's copy has only in-frame clones and leaves some out. Clone size and V and J calls were adopted from that table, with D and trimming inferred from the DNA. The data show more than 300,000 clones, about 92% seen once. The data were obtained in a study of blood T cell repertoires in COVID-19. Cohorts were assigned according to the clinical history that participants reported.

The chain uses TRBV2 and TRBJ2-7, with D unresolved. This clonotype was obtained from a woman in her thirties who had recovered from COVID-19. The sequenced sample was PBMCs or T cells enriched from blood (not recorded which). CDR3 bases: TGTGCCAGCAGTGATCTCCTCTCCTACGAGCAGTACTTC. It translates to CASSDLLSYEQYF.